The 27 T cell receptor beta chains presented below share a single source sample, sequenced in a study of lymphopenia after photon versus proton radiotherapy. Libraries were prepared by immunoSEQ multiplex PCR; TCRdb keeps only in-frame clonotypes and omits some of them. The sample records 150,000 or so clones, about nine tenths being singletons. The sequenced sample was peripheral blood, obtained from a patient treated with photon-based radiotherapy. These receptors all stem from a man aged 50-59 years with gastric cancer.

This chain connects TRBV18 to TRBJ2-3; the D is unclear. In germline, CDR1 is KGHSH, CDR2 LQKENI. CDR3 size: 12 residues. Trimming shortened V by 6 bases and J by 6 bases, and 10 bases separated the two germline ends. The DNA of the CDR3 is TGTGCCAGCTCGCCATCACGGGATACGCAGTATTTT. Encoded protein: CASSPSRDTQYF.

This clone was found once. The V gene is TRBV28, the J gene TRBJ1-5; D unclear. V was trimmed by 8 bases and J by 0 bases, leaving 11 bases between them. The CDR3 consists of 14 residues. CDR1 is MDHEN and CDR2 is SYDVKM in the germline V gene. The CDR3 protein is CASGQPYSNQPQHF. Here the CDR3 DNA reads TGTGCCAGCGGGCAACCCTATAGCAATCAGCCCCAGCATTTT.

The rearrangement uses TRBV30 and TRBJ1-2; TRBD1 aligns across 8 bases. Germline lookup yields CDR1 GTSNPN and CDR2 SVGIG (reference sequence). The CDR3 runs 14 residues. V dropped 2 bases and J dropped 7; count of bases not matched to a gene: 9. The CDR3 spells CAWSTRNQGAGYTF. The DNA of the CDR3 is TGTGCCTGGAGTACACGAAACCAGGGGGCTGGCTACACCTTC.

J is TRBJ2-3 and V is TRBV29-1; D not resolved. Trimming took 6 bases from V and 0 from J, leaving 10 bases between them. Germline V gene data show CDR1 as SQVTM and CDR2 as ANQGSEA. This CDR3 region has 13 residues. The CDR3 loop is CSVQTVSTDTQYF. DNA of the CDR3: TGCAGCGTCCAGACGGTCAGCACAGATACGCAGTATTTT.

The chain employs TRBV9 and TRBJ2-3, with 7 bases aligning to TRBD1. Germline assignment: CDR1 SGDLS and CDR2 YYNGEE. V lost 0 bases to trimming and J lost 4 bases; unmatched junction nucleotides: 8. This CDR3 has 16 residues. The CDR3 loop reads CASSVGNRQGSDTQYF. The DNA of the CDR3 is TGTGCCAGCAGCGTAGGGAATCGACAGGGATCAGATACGCAGTATTTT.

The V gene is TRBV28, the J gene TRBJ2-3; 9 bases align to TRBD1. CDR1 is MDHEN, CDR2 SYDVKM, per germline. J was trimmed by 6 bases and V by 5 bases; bases with no gene match: 9. CDR3 size: 15 residues. CDR3: CASSPPGTGLDTQYF. In DNA form, the CDR3 reads TGTGCCAGCAGTCCACCCGGGACAGGGTTGGATACGCAGTATTTT.

This chain connects TRBV11-3 to TRBJ2-5, with 10 nucleotides matching TRBD2. The germline V gene encodes CDR1 SGHNT and CDR2 YENEEA. This CDR3 region has 15 residues. J lost 3 bases, V lost 2 bases, and 3 bases had no gene match. The CDR3 nucleotides read TGTGCCAGCAGCTTATATGGGACTAGCGAAGAGACCCAGTACTTC. Protein sequence: CASSLYGTSEETQYF.

The V and J genes are TRBV10-3 and TRBJ1-4, with D possibly matching TRBD1 (5 bases). The germline V gene encodes CDR1 ENHRY and CDR2 SYGVKD. This CDR3 contains 12 residues. The ends were cut back, 6 bases at V and 8 bases at J, with 10 bases in the middle. CDR3 nucleotide sequence: TGTGCCATCAGGGGGGAGGGGGAAAAACTGTTTTTT. It translates to CAIRGEGEKLFF.

The chain has TRBV15 and TRBJ1-4, with D unclear. Germline V gene data show CDR1 as LNHNV and CDR2 as YYDKDF (reference sequence). The V end was cut by 5 bases, the J end by 8 bases, with 12 bases between. The CDR3 covers 13 residues. CDR3 DNA sequence: TGTGCCACCAGCCCGGATCGTCGGGAAAAACTGTTTTTT. Translating it yields CATSPDRREKLFF. The full variable domain, with the rest looked up from reference TRBV15 and TRBJ1-4, is DAMVIQNPRYQVTQFGKPVTLSCSQTLNHNVMYWYQQKSSQAPKLLFHYYDKDFNNEADTPDNFQSRRPNTSFCFLDIRSPGLGDTAMYLCATSPDRREKLFFGSGTQLSVL.

CDR3 region: CASSSGEGLTSNQPQHF. CDR3 nucleotides: TGTGCCAGCAGTTCCGGCGAGGGTCTAACGAGCAATCAGCCCCAGCATTTT. This chain connects TRBV28 to TRBJ1-5; D remains ambiguous. Germline V lookup: CDR1 MDHEN, CDR2 SYDVKM. There are 17 residues in the CDR3. The ends were cut back, 4 bases at V and 1 base at J, with 17 bases in the middle.

The rearrangement uses TRBV10-3 and TRBJ2-7, with D maybe TRBD2 (5 bases). Germline CDR1 and CDR2: ENHRY and SYGVKD. The CDR3 sequence is 17 residues long. Trimming stripped 2 bases from V and 2 bases from J, with 19 bases between. The CDR3 DNA reads as TGTGCCATCAGTGAGCCCCAGACCAGGAAGAGGGCCTACGAGCAGTACTTC. Translated, it gives CAISEPQTRKRAYEQYF.

The chain joins TRBV7-2 to TRBJ2-5; TRBD1 matches 8 bases. The CDR3 is 14 amino acids. V was pared by 5 bases and J by 5 bases, with 7 bases of the junction left unmatched. Germline V gene sequence: CDR1 SGHTA, CDR2 FQGNSA. The CDR3 nucleotides are TGTGCCAGCAGCACCGGACAGGGAAGGGAGACCCAGTACTTC. Protein: CASSTGQGRETQYF.

The chain uses TRBV27 and TRBJ2-7, with 10 bases aligning to TRBD2. Germline lookup yields CDR1 MNHEY and CDR2 SMNVEV (reference sequence). The CDR3 covers 15 residues. J gave up 0 bases and V 5 bases, and 4 bases lay outside the gene matches. The CDR3 region is CASSLLAGSSYEQYF. In DNA, the CDR3 is TGTGCCAGCAGTCTACTAGCGGGAAGCTCCTACGAGCAGTACTTC.

This chain uses TRBV5-1 with TRBJ2-1, with 9 bases identical to TRBD2. The CDR3 sequence is 17 residues long. The germline V gene encodes CDR1 SGHRS and CDR2 YFSETQ. With V trimmed by 2 bases and J by 8 bases, 14 bases remained unmatched. The DNA for the CDR3 is TGCGCCAGCAGCTTATCCTCGGGCGGGAGGGGGCTGGATGAGCAGTTCTTC. Translating it yields CASSLSSGGRGLDEQFF.

For the CDR3, the DNA is TGCGCCAGCAGCCCACGCGGGGAGCGGGAGGGCCTCTACAATGAGCAGTTCTTC. This codes for CASSPRGEREGLYNEQFF. V usage is TRBV4-1 and J usage is TRBJ2-1; 10 nucleotides match TRBD2. The CDR3 sequence is 18 residues long. Germline values: CDR1 MGHRA, CDR2 YSYEKL. J gave up 3 bases and V 4 bases, and 12 bases lay outside the gene matches.

This clone appeared once. This rearrangement joins TRBV5-5 to TRBJ1-5, with D unresolved. The V gene's germline CDR1 is SGHKS and CDR2 YYEKEE (reference sequence). V lost 3 bases and J 5 bases, leaving 9 bases between the germline ends. CDR3 length equals 13 residues. In DNA, the CDR3 is TGTGCCAGCAGCTCCCTCGGGGATCAGCCCCAGCATTTT. This gives the protein CASSSLGDQPQHF.

The chain joins TRBV5-5 to TRBJ2-3, with no clear D. Germline V gene data show CDR1 as SGHKS and CDR2 as YYEKEE (reference sequence). Trimming left V 0 bases short and J 6 bases short, with 14 bases between. The CDR3 is 15 residues long. CDR3 loop: CASSLAAVVRDTQYF. The CDR3 DNA follows: TGTGCCAGCAGCTTGGCGGCCGTCGTTCGTGATACGCAGTATTTT.

This chain joins TRBV7-9 and TRBJ1-2; 7 nucleotides agree with TRBD1. Germline V lookup: CDR1 SEHNR, CDR2 FQNEAQ (reference sequence). V was pared by 4 bases and J by 8 bases, with 4 bases of the junction left unmatched. CDR3 length equals 12 residues. CDR3 in amino acids: CASSYTGEGYTF. The CDR3 nucleotides read TGTGCCAGCAGCTATACAGGGGAAGGCTACACCTTC.

The V gene is TRBV6-6, the J gene TRBJ1-1; TRBD1 is a possible D gene (6 bases). The CDR3 loop spans 14 amino acids. Trimming shortened V by 5 bases and J by 5 bases, and 15 bases separated the two germline ends. Germline V lookup: CDR1 MNHNY, CDR2 SVGAGI (reference sequence). The CDR3 loop is CASSRGGRGTEAFF. DNA for the CDR3: TGTGCCAGCAGTAGGGGGGGAAGGGGGACTGAAGCTTTCTTT.

The chain combines TRBV2 with TRBJ2-7; tentative D call: TRBD1 (5 bases). This CDR3 is built from 16 residues. V was clipped by 6 bases and J by 3 bases, with 21 bases between them. Germline CDR1 is SNHLY and CDR2 is FYNNEI. CDR3 nucleotide sequence: TGTGCCAGCAGGGGGCTTTTGCAGGTGCGGAACTACGAGCAGTACTTC. This codes for CASRGLLQVRNYEQYF.

The rearrangement links TRBV19 to TRBJ2-2; 8 bases are shared with TRBD2. V dropped 2 bases and J dropped 4; count of bases not matched to a gene: 15. Germline V gene sequence: CDR1 LNHDA, CDR2 SQIVND (reference sequence). The CDR3 has 19 amino acids. In nucleotides, the CDR3 is TGTGCCAGTAGTATATATTCAGCGGGGGCCGGCCCTCGCACCGGGGAGCTGTTTTTT. As protein: CASSIYSAGAGPRTGELFF. Combining the CDR3 with reference TRBV19 and TRBJ2-2 gives the whole variable domain DGGITQSPKYLFRKEGQNVTLSCEQNLNHDAMYWYRQDPGQGLRLIYYSQIVNDFQKGDIAEGYSVSREKKESFPLTVTSAQKNPTAFYLCASSIYSAGAGPRTGELFFGEGSRLTVL.

CDR3 sequence: CASTANEKLFF. CDR3 in DNA: TGTGCCAGCACAGCTAATGAAAAACTGTTTTTT. The rearrangement uses TRBV2 and TRBJ1-4; D gene uncertain. The CDR3 is 11 amino acids. Germline-derived CDR1 and CDR2 are SNHLY and FYNNEI. V shed 7 bases and J shed 3 bases, with 3 bases lying between them.

The rearrangement links TRBV5-1 to TRBJ1-1, with unresolved D. V lost 0 bases and J 2 bases, leaving 5 bases between the germline ends. The CDR3 is 13 amino acids. The germline CDR1 and CDR2 sequences are SGHRS and YFSETQ. The CDR3 region is CASSLAINTEAFF. The CDR3 DNA is TGCGCCAGCAGCTTGGCTATTAACACTGAAGCTTTCTTT.

The chain uses TRBV29-1 and TRBJ1-1, with D possibly TRBD1 on 6 matching bases. The CDR3 consists of 14 residues. Trimming left V 6 bases short and J 4 bases short, with 18 bases between. In germline, CDR1 is SQVTM, CDR2 ANQGSEA. The CDR3 is CSVLGGQGSTEAFF. The DNA of the CDR3 is TGCAGCGTCCTAGGGGGGCAGGGTAGCACTGAAGCTTTCTTT.

The V and J genes are TRBV4-3 and TRBJ2-7; D gene ambiguous. Per the germline V gene, CDR1 is LGHNA and CDR2 is YSLEER. This CDR3 comprises 14 residues. Trimming pared 2 bases from V and 1 base from J, leaving 9 bases between. DNA of the CDR3: TGCGCCAGCAGCCAATTCCAAGGATCCTACGAGCAGTACTTC. This translates into CASSQFQGSYEQYF.

The V and J genes are TRBV4-1 and TRBJ2-1, with 10 bases that match TRBD2. V trimming: 4 bases; J trimming: 9 bases; junction bases outside the gene matches: 15. The germline V gene encodes CDR1 MGHRA and CDR2 YSYEKL. The CDR3 has 17 amino acids. CDR3 loop: CASSRQGGALAGAEQFF. In DNA form, the CDR3 reads TGCGCCAGCAGCCGTCAGGGTGGCGCCCTAGCGGGAGCTGAGCAGTTCTTC.

The J gene is TRBJ2-2, the V gene TRBV5-4, with D hard to call. This CDR3 has 16 residues. V lost 1 base and J 1 base, leaving 11 bases between the germline ends. In germline, CDR1 is SGHNT, CDR2 YYREEE (reference sequence). This CDR3 reads CASSLYRLLNTGELFF. The DNA for the CDR3 is TGTGCCAGCAGCTTGTATCGCCTCCTGAACACCGGGGAGCTGTTTTTT.